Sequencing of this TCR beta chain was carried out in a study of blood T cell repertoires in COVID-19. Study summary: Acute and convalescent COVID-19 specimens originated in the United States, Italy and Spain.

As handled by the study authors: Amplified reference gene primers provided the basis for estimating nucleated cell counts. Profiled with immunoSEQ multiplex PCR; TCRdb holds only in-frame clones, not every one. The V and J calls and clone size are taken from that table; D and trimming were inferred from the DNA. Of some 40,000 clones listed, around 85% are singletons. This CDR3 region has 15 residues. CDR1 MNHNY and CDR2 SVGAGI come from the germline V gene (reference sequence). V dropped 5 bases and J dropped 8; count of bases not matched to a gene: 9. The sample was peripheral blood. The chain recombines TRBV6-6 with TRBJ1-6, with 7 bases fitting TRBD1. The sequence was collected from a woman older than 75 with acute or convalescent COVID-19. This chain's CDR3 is CASSTAGGKDSPLHF. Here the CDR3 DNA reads TGTGCCAGCAGTACCGCAGGGGGGAAGGATTCACCCCTCCACTTT.